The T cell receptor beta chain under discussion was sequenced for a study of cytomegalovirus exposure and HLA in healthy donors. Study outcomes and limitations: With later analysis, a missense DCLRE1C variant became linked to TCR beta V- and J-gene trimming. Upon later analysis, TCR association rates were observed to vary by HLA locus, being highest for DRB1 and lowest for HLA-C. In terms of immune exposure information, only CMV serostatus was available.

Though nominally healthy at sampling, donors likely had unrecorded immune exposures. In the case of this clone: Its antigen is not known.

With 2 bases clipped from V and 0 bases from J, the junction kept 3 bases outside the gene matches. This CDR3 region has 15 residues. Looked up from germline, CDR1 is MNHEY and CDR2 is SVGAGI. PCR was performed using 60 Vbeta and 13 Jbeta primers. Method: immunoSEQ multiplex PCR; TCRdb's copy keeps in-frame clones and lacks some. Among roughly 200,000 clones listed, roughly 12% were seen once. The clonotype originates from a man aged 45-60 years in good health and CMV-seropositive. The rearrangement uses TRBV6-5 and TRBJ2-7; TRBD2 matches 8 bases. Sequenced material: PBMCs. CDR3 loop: CASSYMAGGSYEQYF. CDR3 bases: TGTGCCAGCAGTTACATGGCGGGGGGCTCCTACGAGCAGTACTTC.